This T cell receptor beta chain was observed in a study of cytomegalovirus exposure and HLA in healthy donors. CDR3 length: 16 residues. From germline, CDR1 is KGHSH and CDR2 LQKENI. After removal of 3 bases from V and 3 bases from J, the junction contained 10 bases not matched to a gene. The PCR was carried out with 60 Vbeta primers and 13 Jbeta primers. Using immunoSEQ multiplex PCR, the repertoire was profiled, and TCRdb retains in-frame clones only, with some absent. The repertoire includes about 160,000 clones, roughly 84% of them detected once, and roughly 2.1% sits in the top ten. The clonotype comes from a man aged 18 to 29 in good health and CMV-seropositive. The chain is built from TRBV18 and TRBJ1-1; 7 bases align to TRBD1. The sequenced sample consisted of PBMCs. This chain's CDR3 is CASSPTGAPGDTEAFF. CDR3 DNA: TGTGCCAGCTCACCCACAGGGGCCCCTGGGGACACTGAAGCTTTCTTT.